Listed here are 13 T cell receptor beta chains from one sample, sequenced in a study of identical twins. MiXCR, applied by TCRdb to the 5' RACE reads, yields one record per CDR3 protein. The table lists about 470,000 distinct CDR3 sequences, 20% to 25% of them singletons. This same sample was also taken into another study, of T cells expressing NK-cell markers.

Sequencing was performed on CD4+ T cells sorted from blood. The origin of the receptors is a young woman in good health.

This clonotype was picked up many times. The rearrangement uses TRBV3-1 and TRBJ2-5; TRBD2 might be the D (5 bases). Trimming removed 2 bases from V and 4 bases from J, with 11 bases in between. Germline CDR1 reads LGHDT; CDR2 reads YNNKEL (reference sequence). The CDR3 runs to 14 residues. The DNA of the CDR3 is TGTGCCAGCAGCCAACTCGGGGTAGCAGAGACCCAGTACTTC. Amino acids: CASSQLGVAETQYF.

This clonotype has just a few counts. J is TRBJ2-1 and V is TRBV12-3 or TRBV12-4; a weak D match, TRBD1 (6 bases). This CDR3 is built from 15 residues. Between the trimmed V and J ends, which lost 8 bases and 4 bases, there was a span of 18 bases. The CDR3 DNA sequence: TGTGCCAGCGTGGGGCCCGGGACATCATACAATGAGCAGTTCTTC. Translation: CASVGPGTSYNEQFF.

A few counts support this clonotype. The rearrangement uses TRBV12-3 or TRBV12-4 and TRBJ1-2; no definite D call. This CDR3 is built from 12 residues. V was pared by 8 bases and J by 8 bases, with 15 bases between. DNA of the CDR3: TGTGCCAGCTCCTTTCGGGCGCGGGGCTACACCTTC. Translating gives CASSFRARGYTF.

CDR3 sequence: CSARENSRPGNEQFF. CDR3 sequence (DNA): TGCAGTGCTAGGGAAAACTCCCGGCCCGGCAATGAGCAGTTCTTC. The genes are TRBV20-1 and TRBJ2-1; D uncertain. Germline CDR1 and CDR2: DFQATT and SNEGSKA (reference sequence). The V end was cut by 3 bases, the J end by 6 bases, with 18 bases between. This CDR3 is 15 amino acids long.

This clonotype was found a few times. The chain recombines TRBV5-1 with TRBJ2-1; no definite D call. CDR3 size: 12 residues. Germline CDR1 reads SGHRS; CDR2 reads YFSETQ. V shed 2 bases and J shed 11 bases, with 11 bases lying between them. CDR3 bases: TGCGCCAGCAGCTTAGGCAAGGCGAAGCAGTTCTTC. It yields the protein CASSLGKAKQFF. The variable domain in full, completed from reference TRBV5-1 and TRBJ2-1, reads KAGVTQTPRYLIKTRGQQVTLSCSPISGHRSVSWYQQTPGQGLQFLFEYFSETQRNKGNFPGRFSGRQFSNSRSEMNVSTLELGDSALYLCASSLGKAKQFFGPGTRLTVL.

The rearrangement uses TRBV11-2 and TRBJ2-5; D may be TRBD2 (6 bases). V was clipped by 3 bases and J by 5 bases, with 19 bases between them. Germline values: CDR1 SGHAT, CDR2 FQNNGV. The CDR3 runs to 16 residues. Here the CDR3 reads CASSLWPPEGHETQYF. The CDR3 DNA is TGTGCCAGCAGCTTGTGGCCCCCGGAGGGCCACGAGACCCAGTACTTC.

V usage is TRBV20-1 and J usage is TRBJ2-3; D is uncertain. The CDR3 totals 13 residues. Germline CDR1 is DFQATT and CDR2 is SNEGSKA (reference sequence). The V end lost 5 bases, the J end lost 0 bases, and 9 bases lay between the germline ends. CDR3 coding DNA: TGCAGTGCTTATCTGCGGAGCACAGATACGCAGTATTTT. It yields the protein CSAYLRSTDTQYF.

This clonotype has just a few counts. The chain carries TRBV12-3 or TRBV12-4 and TRBJ1-6; the D is unclear. The CDR3 totals 13 residues. The ends were cut back, 8 bases at V and 5 bases at J, with 10 bases in the middle. CDR3 nucleotide sequence: TGTGCCAGCGGTAGACGGGATAATTCACCCCTCCACTTT. Protein sequence: CASGRRDNSPLHF.

This clonotype was seen more than once but under ten times. The V gene is TRBV5-1, the J gene TRBJ2-7, with a possible D match to TRBD2 (5 bases). The germline V gene encodes CDR1 SGHRS and CDR2 YFSETQ. The CDR3 spans 13 residues. V lost 1 base, J lost 5 bases, and 10 bases lay in between. CDR3 in amino acids: CASSLRGMDEQYF. CDR3 bases: TGCGCCAGCAGCTTGCGGGGAATGGACGAGCAGTACTTC.

This clonotype has a count of ten or more. The gene calls are TRBV29-1 and TRBJ2-5; 8 nucleotides agree with TRBD1. CDR1 is SQVTM and CDR2 is ANQGSEA in the germline V gene. V shed 2 bases and J 6 bases; nucleotides not matched to a gene: 11. The CDR3 is made up of 15 amino acids. The CDR3 region has the DNA TGCAGCGTTGAACGGTACCAGGGGGCCGGGAAGACCCAGTACTTC. Encoded protein: CSVERYQGAGKTQYF.

This clonotype was seen a few times. This chain connects TRBV20-1 to TRBJ2-7; no clear D gene. Deletions cut 0 bases from V and 3 bases from J, with 9 bases between. CDR3 length equals 13 residues. Per germline, CDR1 DFQATT and CDR2 SNEGSKA (reference sequence). CDR3: CSARDRNSYEQYF. The DNA for the CDR3 is TGCAGTGCTAGAGATCGCAACAGCTACGAGCAGTACTTC.

This clonotype occurred a few times. The CDR3 is CSVAQRGYGYTF. The CDR3 region has the DNA TGCAGCGTTGCTCAGAGAGGCTATGGCTACACCTTC. The rearrangement links TRBV29-1 to TRBJ1-2; D ambiguous. There are 12 residues in the CDR3. CDR1 is SQVTM and CDR2 is ANQGSEA in the germline V gene. Trimming took off 4 bases at V and 4 bases at J, with 10 bases between the two ends. The full variable domain, rest sourced from reference TRBV29-1 and TRBJ1-2, is SAVISQKPSRDICQRGTSLTIQCQVDSQVTMMFWYRQQPGQSLTLIATANQGSEATYESGFVIDKFPISRPNLTFSTLTVSNMSPEDSSIYLCSVAQRGYGYTFGSGTRLTVV.

This chain links TRBV10-3 with TRBJ1-1; D call uncertain. V dropped 2 bases and J dropped 6 bases, with 13 bases sitting between them. This CDR3 spans 14 amino acids. Germline CDR1 and CDR2: ENHRY and SYGVKD. CDR3 in DNA: TGTGCCATCAGTGAGGGCGCCACGCTCTCTGAAGCTTTCTTT. Encoded protein: CAISEGATLSEAFF.